This entry lists 18 T cell receptor beta chains sequenced from one sample in a study of type 1 regulatory T cells. These receptors are not linked to any known antigen. From the reads, TCRdb called clonotypes with MiXCR, one entry per CDR3 protein. The table has approximately 45,000 distinct CDR3 sequences, over 9% seen once. The sequencing input was cultured non-Tr1 T cells, either the whole culture or a sorted T cell fraction (not recorded which). Source of these receptors: a human donor in good health.

The table lists this clonotype with a few counts. The J gene is TRBJ2-1, the V gene TRBV5-1; the match to TRBD2 covers 7 bases. CDR3 length: 14 residues. CDR1 is SGHRS and CDR2 is YFSETQ in the germline V gene. V lost 4 bases to trimming and J lost 7 bases; unmatched junction nucleotides: 8. CDR3 nucleotide sequence: TGCGCCAGCAGCGCCGGACTAGTGGGTAATGAGCAGTTCTTC. It encodes CASSAGLVGNEQFF.

This clonotype was detected ten times or more. CDR3 sequence: CSASVSGRGNEQFF. The CDR3 DNA reads as TGCAGTGCTAGCGTGAGCGGGAGGGGTAATGAGCAGTTCTTC. J is TRBJ2-1 and V is TRBV20-1, with TRBD2 identical over 10 bases. CDR1 and CDR2 (germline): DFQATT, SNEGSKA (reference sequence). The CDR3 runs to 14 residues. V shed 3 bases, J shed 7 bases, and the junction held 6 bases outside the gene matches.

This clonotype has only a few counts. CDR3 nucleotide sequence: TGCAGTGCTGATGCCGGGACACCATCCTACGAGCAGTACTTC. This sequence encodes CSADAGTPSYEQYF. This chain links TRBV20-1 with TRBJ2-7; weak D call: TRBD1 (6 bases). The CDR3 consists of 14 residues. The germline V gene encodes CDR1 DFQATT and CDR2 SNEGSKA (reference sequence). V was pared by 5 bases and J by 1 base, with 15 bases between.

This clonotype is classed as medium-sized (0.01 to 0.1%). The chain has TRBV6-2 or TRBV6-3 and TRBJ2-1, with a weak D call TRBD2 (5 bases). The CDR3 runs 13 residues. In germline, CDR1 is MNHEY, CDR2 SVGEGT. Trimming removed 0 bases from V and 9 bases from J, with 9 bases in between. For the CDR3, the DNA is TGTGCCAGCAGTTACTCGAGGGCCCTTGAGCAGTTCTTC. This codes for CASSYSRALEQFF.

The chain employs TRBV29-1 and TRBJ2-1; D is unresolved. Per germline, CDR1 SQVTM and CDR2 ANQGSEA. This CDR3 is built from 14 residues. The V end lost 4 bases, the J end lost 0 bases, and 10 bases lay between the germline ends. In DNA form, the CDR3 reads TGCAGCGTTGTAAAGGATCTCTCCTACAATGAGCAGTTCTTC. Amino acids: CSVVKDLSYNEQFF.

This clonotype came up a few times. This sequence joins TRBV5-1 and TRBJ2-3; 7 bases agree with TRBD1. The V gene end was trimmed by 1 base and the J gene end by 1 base; junction bases not matched to a gene: 6. The germline gives CDR1 SGHRS, CDR2 YFSETQ. The CDR3 is 16 residues long. This CDR3 is CASSLQGVRGTDTQYF. The DNA of the CDR3 is TGCGCCAGCAGCTTGCAGGGGGTAAGGGGCACAGATACGCAGTATTTT. The whole variable domain, remainder taken from reference TRBV5-1 and TRBJ2-3, is KAGVTQTPRYLIKTRGQQVTLSCSPISGHRSVSWYQQTPGQGLQFLFEYFSETQRNKGNFPGRFSGRQFSNSRSEMNVSTLELGDSALYLCASSLQGVRGTDTQYFGPGTRLTVL.

In its sample, this clonotype was seen many times. The rearrangement links TRBV27 to TRBJ2-7, with 7 bases fitting TRBD1. The germline gives CDR1 MNHEY, CDR2 SMNVEV (reference sequence). The CDR3 covers 15 residues. Germline trimming cut 1 base from V and 6 bases from J; bases unmatched to any gene: 9. The CDR3 DNA is TGTGCCAGCAGTTTATACGACAGGGCTAACTCCGAGCAGTACTTC. The encoded protein is CASSLYDRANSEQYF.

This rearrangement joins TRBV24-1 to TRBJ2-5, with 8 bases aligning to TRBD2. The germline CDR1 and CDR2 sequences are KGHDR and SFDVKD. V gave up 9 bases and J gave up 5 bases; unmatched junction bases: 7. CDR3 size: 13 residues. CDR3 sequence reads: CATREGGRETQYF. CDR3 nucleotides: TGTGCCACCCGGGAGGGCGGGAGGGAGACCCAGTACTTC.

This clonotype was detected many times. This chain uses TRBV15 with TRBJ2-3; D tentatively reads TRBD1 or TRBD2 (6 bases each). Germline CDR1 LNHNV, CDR2 YYDKDF (reference sequence). The CDR3 has 16 residues. V dropped 1 base and J dropped 4 bases, with 15 bases sitting between them. The CDR3 nucleotides are TGTGCCACCAGCAGAGTTGGGGCTAGGGGGGCAGATACGCAGTATTTT. The encoded protein is CATSRVGARGADTQYF.

This clonotype was recorded at least ten times. The rearrangement joins TRBV14 to TRBJ1-6, with D possibly being TRBD1 (5 bases). Germline V gene lookup returns CDR1 SGHDN and CDR2 FVKESK. The CDR3 has 15 residues. V lost 4 bases to trimming and J lost 7 bases, with 14 bases between them. CDR3 residues: CASSLSRGGNSPLHF. DNA of the CDR3: TGTGCCAGCAGCCTCTCTAGGGGTGGAAATTCACCCCTCCACTTT.

Many counts were recorded for this clonotype. This chain joins TRBV5-1 and TRBJ2-3; D tentatively fits TRBD1 or TRBD2 (5 bases each). Deletions cut 3 bases from V and 2 bases from J, with 16 bases between. This CDR3 has 16 amino acids. Germline CDR1 and CDR2: SGHRS and YFSETQ. As DNA, the CDR3 is TGCGCCAGCAGCTCTGGGACGAGCCAGGACACAGATACGCAGTATTTT. Translating gives CASSSGTSQDTDTQYF.

This chain links TRBV3-1 with TRBJ2-7; TRBD2 agrees at 11 bases. Germline V lookup: CDR1 LGHDT, CDR2 YNNKEL (reference sequence). This CDR3 spans 15 amino acids. The trim removed 4 bases at V and 0 bases at J, leaving 2 bases unmatched. The CDR3, as DNA: TGTGCCAGCAGCCCTAGCGGGAGGATCTCCTACGAGCAGTACTTC. It translates to CASSPSGRISYEQYF.

This clonotype was detected only a few times. V is TRBV29-1 and J is TRBJ2-1; TRBD1 agrees at 9 bases. With V trimmed by 6 bases and J by 4 bases, 7 bases remained unmatched. The CDR3 loop spans 14 amino acids. The germline gives CDR1 SQVTM, CDR2 ANQGSEA. The DNA for the CDR3 is TGCAGCGTGGCCGGGACAGGGCCTTACAATGAGCAGTTCTTC. Translating it yields CSVAGTGPYNEQFF.

This clonotype was recorded at least ten times. This sequence joins TRBV12-3 or TRBV12-4 and TRBJ1-2, with TRBD1 matching 7 bases. This CDR3 comprises 15 residues. J was trimmed by 11 bases and V by 5 bases; bases with no gene match: 17. In nucleotides, the CDR3 is TGTGCCAGCAGTATCCTCGACCGCGACAGGGAAGGTTACACCTTC. Protein product: CASSILDRDREGYTF.

This clonotype was recorded many times. DNA of the CDR3: TGCGCCAGCAGCTACATTTCCGGAAGTGGAGATACGCAGTATTTT. Protein: CASSYISGSGDTQYF. V usage is TRBV5-1 and J usage is TRBJ2-3; D unresolved. Germline V gives CDR1 SGHRS, CDR2 YFSETQ. The V and J ends lost 3 bases and 5 bases respectively, with 16 bases between them. CDR3 size: 15 residues.

This clonotype was seen ten or more times. The chain employs TRBV5-1 and TRBJ2-5, with D perhaps matching TRBD1 (6 bases). Germline V gives CDR1 SGHRS, CDR2 YFSETQ. Trimming removed 4 bases from V and 2 bases from J, with 15 bases in between. CDR3 length: 15 residues. This CDR3 reads CASSGNRVPQETQYF. The DNA of the CDR3 is TGCGCCAGCAGCGGAAACAGGGTACCTCAAGAGACCCAGTACTTC.

This clonotype was detected only a few times. The rearrangement uses TRBV5-1 and TRBJ2-6, with no clear D. V was cut by 0 bases and J by 0 bases, with 7 bases left in between. In germline, CDR1 is SGHRS, CDR2 YFSETQ. The CDR3 extends over 16 amino acids. Here the CDR3 reads CASSLVGFSGANVLTF. The CDR3 coding sequence is TGCGCCAGCAGCTTGGTGGGTTTCTCTGGGGCCAACGTCCTGACTTTC. Using reference TRBV5-1 and TRBJ2-6 for the parts outside the CDR3, the full variable domain is KAGVTQTPRYLIKTRGQQVTLSCSPISGHRSVSWYQQTPGQGLQFLFEYFSETQRNKGNFPGRFSGRQFSNSRSEMNVSTLELGDSALYLCASSLVGFSGANVLTFGAGSRLTVL.

This rearrangement joins TRBV5-1 to TRBJ2-6; D unresolved. Germline V gene lookup returns CDR1 SGHRS and CDR2 YFSETQ. CDR3 length equals 15 residues. Trimming left V 0 bases short and J 0 bases short, with 4 bases between. For the CDR3, the DNA is TGCGCCAGCAGCTTGGAGGGCTCTGGGGCCAACGTCCTGACTTTC. It is translated as CASSLEGSGANVLTF.